This T cell receptor (beta chain) came from a study of blood T cells in healthy people across ages (dated by TCRdb to between 2014 and 2017). General notes on the study: In model experiments, roughly one uniquely barcoded TCR beta cDNA molecule per two T cells was captured by template switching. To track age-related changes in TCR beta repertoire diversity, the study relied on deep sequencing normalized with unique cDNA molecular identifiers. Four age groups were formed from the donors: young (average approximately 15 years), middle-aged (around 41), aged (more than 55) and long-lived (approximately 78). Donors of different ages were randomly distributed across sequencing lanes to avoid experimental bias. Using the same blood draw, the study looked at two additional independent replicas of 1 million unique cDNA reads for two donors, one aged 18 to 29 and the other aged 80 or older.

Libraries were built with 5' RACE. The instrument given in TCRdb is Illumina HiSeq 2500. A second PCR of about 6 to 11 cycles was performed with a sample-barcoded 5' primer and a J-beta primer mix. A template-switch 5' adaptor carrying 12 random nucleotides introduced a unique molecular identifier onto each TCR beta cDNA molecule. At least 2.5 million CDR3-containing paired-end reads were obtained from each sample. All of the RNA was converted into first-strand cDNA using the Mint cDNA synthesis kit, with a TRBC-specific oligonucleotide serving as the primer. After uracil-DNA glycosylase treatment, a first 18-cycle PCR used universal primers M1SS and BC2_uni_R on all cDNA. Processing in the source paper ran as follows. For normalization, 1 million high-quality reads were randomly selected from each sample, with every read carrying a distinct molecular identifier. Reads sharing molecular identifiers were discarded rather than binned into consensus sequences. MiTCR, with a Q25 quality threshold and the strictest error-elimination algorithm, was used for CDR3 identification, clonotype clustering and error correction. A nonparametric unseen species model with Euler transformation was used to estimate a lower bound on total TCR beta diversity. TCRdb redid the processing of the public reads, applying fastp at Q25 and MiXCR, and retained in-frame beta chains. Under each unique CDR3 protein, matching rows form one entry showing the most common genes and DNA. TCRdb's processing, not the authors' own work, is the source of the V and J calls. Counted in this sample were around 1,000,000 distinct CDR3 sequences; 35% to 40% of them appeared once. 10% to 15% of the sample is taken by the ten largest.

Remarks on this clonotype: No cognate antigen has been identified for it. An end of the junction does not agree with germline; a read error may underlie this.

Inclusive of the bounding cysteine and phenylalanine, the CDR3 is 14 residues long. Just CDR3 DNA is preserved here, 42 bases in frame from base 1. Systemically healthy Caucasian individuals from Russia, 39 in total and aged roughly 6 to 100 years, were included as donors. Around 10 milliliters of peripheral blood were collected from each donor into EDTA-treated Vacutainer tubes. Ficoll-Paque density-gradient centrifugation was used to isolate PBMCs, with at least 7 million per sample. Trizol reagent was used to extract total RNA from PBMCs, with at least 5.5 micrograms per sample. Naive CD45RAhigh/CD27high T cell percentages were measured by flow cytometry on a PBMC aliquot from every donor. Study-level results and caveats: Because the CMV infection status of the donors was unknown, age-related changes in expanded clonotypes may potentially have been confounded. Compared with the aged group, the long-lived group had more naive CD4+ T cells, fewer expanded clones and increased TCR diversity, a pattern suggesting age selection. A strong correlation was found between observed TCR beta diversity and the percentage of naive T cells measured by flow cytometry. Estimates of total diversity from one million sequenced T cells were regarded as lower bounds and underestimates. Observed TCR beta diversity per million T cells fell roughly linearly with age, and a significant reduction was already apparent by age roughly 40. Since profiling was done on bulk unsorted PBMCs, naive and antigen-experienced compartments could not be conclusively compared.

The rearranged chain carries TRBV12-3 or TRBV12-4 and TRBJ2-3; a weak D assignment points to TRBD1 (6 bases agree). The receptor was isolated from a man between 18 and 29 years old in good health. The sample comprised blood. The nucleotides are TGTGCCAGCAGAGTTAGTGGGGGCACAGATATGCAGTATTTT. Protein translation: CASRVSGGTDMQYF.